Below are 9 T cell receptor beta chains sequenced from a single sample in a study of T cells in Graves' hyperthyroidism and ophthalmopathy (dated by TCRdb to between 2018 and 2021). The library was prepared using multiplex PCR. The run used an Illumina HiSeq 2000. TCR beta CDR3 regions were amplified from RNA transcripts. The TCR CDR3 was subjected to a first round of RT-PCR using the HTBI primer set and the Qiagen OneStep RT-PCR kit. In-frame beta chains were kept once TCRdb had trimmed the public reads at Q25 with fastp and called clones with MiXCR. One record per CDR3 amino acid sequence lists the most common genes and DNA. The sample table shows roughly 740,000 distinct CDR3 sequences, and 16% are seen once. Approximately 8.4% of the sample is taken by the ten largest. Sequenced material: blood. The receptor set was obtained from a man aged 18 to 35 with Graves' hyperthyroidism.

The V call is TRBV9, the J call TRBJ2-7, with a possible D match to TRBD2 (6 bases). The CDR3 has 15 residues. The germline CDR1 and CDR2 sequences are SGDLS and YYNGEE. Trimming stripped 0 bases from V and 2 bases from J, with 12 bases between. The CDR3: CASSVDGGSTYEQYF. The CDR3 bases are TGTGCCAGCAGCGTAGATGGGGGGAGCACCTACGAGCAGTACTTC.

Ten or more counts support this clonotype. The V gene is TRBV27, the J gene TRBJ2-7; perhaps TRBD2 as D (5 bases). The V end lost 3 bases, the J end lost 6 bases, and 15 bases lay between the germline ends. CDR1 and CDR2 from the germline V gene are MNHEY and SMNVEV (reference sequence). CDR3 length: 14 amino acids. DNA of the CDR3: TGTGCCAGCAGTTTGGGAGCCTCGACGGGCGAGCAGTACTTC. It encodes CASSLGASTGEQYF.

This clonotype was observed a few times. The chain has TRBV10-2 and TRBJ1-1; unclear D gene. Trimming removed 0 bases from V and 6 bases from J, with 14 bases in between. Germline CDR1 is WSHSY and CDR2 is SAAADI. CDR3 size: 15 residues. The CDR3 protein is CASSESRTMYAEAFF. The CDR3 DNA reads TGCGCCAGCAGTGAGTCGAGGACCATGTACGCTGAAGCTTTCTTT.

Many counts were recorded for this clonotype. The chain joins TRBV11-2 to TRBJ2-1, with TRBD1 identical over 7 bases. Per germline, CDR1 SGHAT and CDR2 FQNNGV. V shed 3 bases and J 7 bases; nucleotides not matched to a gene: 9. There are 15 residues in the CDR3. The CDR3 is CASSFPGTEKNEQFF. The DNA of the CDR3 is TGTGCCAGCAGCTTCCCCGGGACAGAAAAGAATGAGCAGTTCTTC.

This clonotype was found many times. V usage is TRBV19 and J usage is TRBJ2-1; 11 positions agree with TRBD2. The CDR3 covers 14 residues. In germline, CDR1 is LNHDA, CDR2 SQIVND (reference sequence). V lost 5 bases, J lost 6 bases, and 3 bases stayed unmatched. The CDR3 here is CASSRTSGPNEQFF. Here the CDR3 DNA reads TGTGCCAGTAGTCGGACTAGCGGGCCCAATGAGCAGTTCTTC.

The V and J genes are TRBV20-1 and TRBJ2-1; 12 bases match TRBD2. V shed 3 bases and J 6 bases; nucleotides not matched to a gene: 3. The germline V gene encodes CDR1 DFQATT and CDR2 SNEGSKA (reference sequence). The CDR3 has 14 residues. CDR3 region: CSASPSGRGNEQFF. CDR3 DNA: TGCAGTGCTAGCCCTAGCGGGAGGGGCAATGAGCAGTTCTTC.

This clonotype appeared many times. The J gene is TRBJ2-5, the V gene TRBV20-1; TRBD1 is a possible D gene (5 bases). V dropped 3 bases and J dropped 4 bases, with 12 bases sitting between them. The CDR3 contains 13 residues. Germline V lookup: CDR1 DFQATT, CDR2 SNEGSKA (reference sequence). Here the CDR3 reads CSASRQGPETQYF. The CDR3 nucleotides read TGCAGTGCTAGTAGGCAGGGCCCAGAGACCCAGTACTTC.

This clonotype came up many times. The chain joins TRBV7-3 to TRBJ2-1; D uncertain. There are 15 residues in the CDR3. The germline gives CDR1 SGHTA, CDR2 FQGTGA. V was trimmed by 1 base and J by 0 bases, leaving 7 bases between them. CDR3 DNA: TGTGCCAGCAGCTTAATCGCAAGCTCCTACAATGAGCAGTTCTTC. Translation gives CASSLIASSYNEQFF.

The chain carries TRBV18 and TRBJ2-7; TRBD2 agrees at 7 bases. CDR1 KGHSH and CDR2 LQKENI come from the germline V gene. The CDR3 loop spans 15 amino acids. The trim removed 3 bases at V and 3 bases at J, leaving 8 bases unmatched. CDR3: CASSPGLPQNYEQYF. In DNA, the CDR3 is TGTGCCAGCTCACCGGGACTACCACAAAACTACGAGCAGTACTTC.